This entry features one T cell receptor (beta chain) sequence. What it binds is unknown. The data stem from a study of cytotoxic CD8 clonotypes in ibrutinib-treated CLL. As for the study in general: Following treatment for a median roughly twelve months, range 6 to 36, response samples were then taken.

Trimming removed 1 base from V and 7 bases from J, with 26 bases in between. The CDR3 length is 19 residues. From germline, CDR1 is SEHNR and CDR2 FQNEAQ (reference sequence). Method: immunoSEQ multiplex PCR; TCRdb's copy keeps in-frame clones and lacks some. The sample shows about 140,000 clones, around 77% of them seen only once. Study-level results: Clonality grew at ibrutinib response; at progression, it decreased back toward baseline.

This specimen consisted of PBMCs, obtained after 12 months of ibrutinib treatment. The TCR was taken from a human donor with chronic lymphocytic leukemia. This chain joins TRBV7-9 and TRBJ1-5; TRBD1 might be the D (5 bases). The CDR3 is CASSLGGMTGTLKNQPQHF. DNA for the CDR3: TGTGCCAGCAGCTTAGGGGGGATGACCGGGACCCTGAAGAACCAGCCCCAGCATTTT.